This T cell receptor beta chain was sequenced in a study of cytomegalovirus exposure and HLA in healthy donors. About this clone itself: The junction departs from germline at one end; a sequencing error may be responsible.

Germline lookup yields CDR1 SGHNT and CDR2 YYREEE (reference sequence). This CDR3 contains 16 residues. In the PCR, 60 Vbeta and 13 Jbeta primers were used. The protocol was immunoSEQ multiplex PCR, while the TCRdb copy is restricted to in-frame clones and leaves out a portion. Of 100,000 to 130,000 clones in the sample, about four fifths were seen once. This TCR was recovered from a man between 25 and 39 years old in good health and CMV-seropositive. Sequenced input: PBMCs. The genes are TRBV5-4 and TRBJ2-4; 7 bases are shared with TRBD1. The CDR3 reads CASSLVRGGGGNSQYF. CDR3 nucleotides: TGTGCCAGCAGCTTGGTTCGAGGGGGCGGAGGAAACAGTCAGTACTTC.